The rows below give T cell receptor beta chains drawn from one sample of a study of blood T cell repertoires in COVID-19. TCRdb's table, derived via immunoSEQ multiplex PCR, lists solely in-frame clones and lacks some. Here the sample spans some 210,000 clones, 82% being singletons. The sequencing sample was made of peripheral blood. Receptors originate from a woman aged 40 to 49 with acute or convalescent COVID-19. The CDR3 runs from the conserved cysteine through the conserved F or W. D genes are given only for firm matches. Clone size appears in some rows only: once, few, many, or a class for an expanded clone.

J: TRBJ1-1
length: 16
V: TRBV5-1
D: .
size: .
DNA: TGCGCCAGCAGCCCCCACGGCGGGGGGATGAACACTGAAGCTTTCTTT
CDR3: CASSPHGGGMNTEAFF

J: TRBJ1-2
length: 12
V: TRBV5-6
D: .
size: .
DNA: TGTGCCAGCAGCCACCCACAATATGGCTACACCTTC
CDR3: CASSHPQYGYTF

J: TRBJ2-1
length: 13
V: TRBV29-1
D: .
size: .
DNA: TGCAGCACCGGGGGTTTCTCCTACAATGAGCAGTTCTTC
CDR3: CSTGGFSYNEQFF

J: TRBJ1-2
length: 15
V: TRBV5-1
D: TRBD1
size: .
DNA: TGCGCCAGCAGCTTGGAAGGGGACAGGGTGGGTGGCTACACCTTC
CDR3: CASSLEGDRVGGYTF

J: TRBJ2-7
length: 16
V: TRBV14
D: TRBD1
size: few
DNA: TGTGCCAGCAGCCAAGCAACGGGGACAGGGGCCTACGAGCAGTACTTC
CDR3: CASSQATGTGAYEQYF

J: TRBJ2-7
length: 15
V: TRBV7-2
D: TRBD2
size: .
DNA: TGTGCCAGCAGCCCGGGAGCGGGAGGGCTCTACGAGCAGTACTTC
CDR3: CASSPGAGGLYEQYF

J: TRBJ1-5
length: 14
V: TRBV2
D: TRBD1
size: .
DNA: TGTGCCAGCAGGAGGGACAGGAGTTATCAGCCCCAGCATTTT
CDR3: CASRRDRSYQPQHF

J: TRBJ1-5
length: 17
V: TRBV6-2/TRBV6-3
D: TRBD1
size: once
DNA: TGTGCCAGCAGTTACTCTACGCCGGACAGGGCCGGGCAGCCCCAGCATTTT
CDR3: CASSYSTPDRAGQPQHF

J: TRBJ2-2
length: 16
V: TRBV10-2
D: TRBD2
size: once
DNA: TGCGCCAGTGGACTAGCGGGAGGGTATGGAGCCGGGGAGCTGTTTTTT
CDR3: CASGLAGGYGAGELFF

J: TRBJ2-6
length: 16
V: TRBV19
D: .
size: .
DNA: TGTGCCAGTAGTATCCTGGACAGCTCTGGGGCCAACGTCCTGACTTTC
CDR3: CASSILDSSGANVLTF

J: TRBJ2-2
length: 15
V: TRBV7-2
D: .
size: once
DNA: TGTGCCAGCAGCTTAGTTCCAGGGGCGTTCGGGGAGCTGTTTTTT
CDR3: CASSLVPGAFGELFF

J: TRBJ2-7
length: 12
V: TRBV6-1
D: .
size: once
DNA: TGTGCCAGCAGTGATAATGGGCTCGAGCAGTACTTC
CDR3: CASSDNGLEQYF

J: TRBJ2-1
length: 16
V: TRBV9
D: .
size: .
DNA: TGTGCCAGCAGCGTAGAATTGCCTAGCTCCTACAATGAGCAGTTCTTC
CDR3: CASSVELPSSYNEQFF

J: TRBJ1-2
length: 13
V: TRBV24-1
D: .
size: .
DNA: TGTGCCACCAGTGATTTGCAGGGTTATGGCTACACCTTC
CDR3: CATSDLQGYGYTF

J: TRBJ1-1
length: 13
V: TRBV7-2
D: .
size: .
DNA: TGTGCCAGCAGCTTAGGAGGCAGGGATCGAGCTTTCTTT
CDR3: CASSLGGRDRAFF

J: TRBJ2-7
length: 13
V: TRBV12-3/TRBV12-4
D: .
size: .
DNA: TGTGCCAGCAGTCCTGAGGCCTCCTACGAGCAGTACTTC
CDR3: CASSPEASYEQYF

J: TRBJ2-7
length: 14
V: TRBV19
D: .
size: .
DNA: TGTGCCACCGCCGGGACTGCCAAGTCCTACGAGCAGTACTTC
CDR3: CATAGTAKSYEQYF

J: TRBJ2-7
length: 14
V: TRBV11-2
D: TRBD2
size: .
DNA: TGTGCCAGCAGCTTCGGACTAGCGGGATACGAGCAGTACTTC
CDR3: CASSFGLAGYEQYF

J: TRBJ2-1
length: 18
V: TRBV5-1
D: .
size: once
DNA: TGCGCCAGCAGCTTGAGGGCAGGCACTGCCACCGGGGTTTGGGTGCAGTTCTTC
CDR3: CASSLRAGTATGVWVQFF

J: TRBJ1-5
length: 18
V: TRBV6-1
D: .
size: .
DNA: TGTGCCAGCAGTGAAGTTGGTAGGGAGAAGGTTTGGTTTCAACCCCAGCATTTT
CDR3: CASSEVGREKVWFQPQHF

J: TRBJ1-2
length: 13
V: TRBV19
D: .
size: .
DNA: TGTGCCAGTGCTTCCGACCCGACAGATGGCTACACCTTC
CDR3: CASASDPTDGYTF

J: TRBJ1-1
length: 11
V: TRBV29-1
D: .
size: .
DNA: TGCAGCCTAACTATGAACACTGAAGCTTTCTTT
CDR3: CSLTMNTEAFF

J: TRBJ1-1
length: 12
V: TRBV6-2/TRBV6-3
D: .
size: few
DNA: TGTGCCAGCAGTCGAACGGGGACTGAAGCTTTCTTT
CDR3: CASSRTGTEAFF

J: TRBJ1-5
length: 14
V: TRBV3-1/TRBV3-2
D: TRBD1
size: .
DNA: TGTGCCAGCAGCCCCACAGGGGAGAATCAGCCCCAGCATTTT
CDR3: CASSPTGENQPQHF